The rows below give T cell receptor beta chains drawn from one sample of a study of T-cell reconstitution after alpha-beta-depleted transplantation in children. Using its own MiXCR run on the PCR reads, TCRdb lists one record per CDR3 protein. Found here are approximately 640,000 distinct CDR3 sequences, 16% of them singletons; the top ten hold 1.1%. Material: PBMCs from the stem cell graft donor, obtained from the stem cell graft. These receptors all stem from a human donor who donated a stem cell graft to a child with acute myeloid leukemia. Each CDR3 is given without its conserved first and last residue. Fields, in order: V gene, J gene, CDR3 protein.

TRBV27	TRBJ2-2	ASSLRTGGPPTNTGELF
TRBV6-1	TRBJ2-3	ASSRGSGGGADTQY
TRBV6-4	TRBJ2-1	ASSLQGEQNYNEQF
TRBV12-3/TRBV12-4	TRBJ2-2	ASRRRGANTGELF
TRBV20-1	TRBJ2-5	SATGQAFQETQY
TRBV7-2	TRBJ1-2	ASSLGLTLNYGYT
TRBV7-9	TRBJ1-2	ASSFSGDGYT
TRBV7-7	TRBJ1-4	ASSTGQPNEKLF
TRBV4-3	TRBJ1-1	ASSQDHFGRGDTEAF
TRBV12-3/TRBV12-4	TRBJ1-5	ASSFRGRNSNQPQH
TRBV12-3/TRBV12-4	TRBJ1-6	ASTVQGALNSPLH
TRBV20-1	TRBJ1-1	SARAPGQGNTEAF
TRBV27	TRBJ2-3	ASIPGQGTTDTQY
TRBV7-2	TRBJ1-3	ASSPRRDTSGNTIY
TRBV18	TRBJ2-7	ASSPVAGTYEQY
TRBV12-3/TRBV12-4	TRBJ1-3	ASTKGPSGNTIY
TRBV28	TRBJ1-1	ASSSGVFEAF
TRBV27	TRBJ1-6	ASSASRILDSPLH
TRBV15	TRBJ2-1	ATSTRLAGANNEQF
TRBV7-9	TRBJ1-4	ASSLGVEWEKLF
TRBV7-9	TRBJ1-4	ASRPRTNEKLF
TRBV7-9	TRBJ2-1	ASSSTGGRDNEQF
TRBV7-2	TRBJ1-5	ASSNWGDKGQPQH
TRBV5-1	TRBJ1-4	ASRDTRVVSEKLF
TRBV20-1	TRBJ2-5	SARAPLDRDPPETQY
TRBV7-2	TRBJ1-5	ASSLAPGLSNQPQH
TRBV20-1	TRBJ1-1	SATFGGLTNEAF
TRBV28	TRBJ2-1	ASSLDRGQAGEQF
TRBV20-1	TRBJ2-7	SARGRPSYEQY
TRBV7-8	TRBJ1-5	ASSTGQDYQPQH